Each of the 6 T cell receptor beta chains below was sequenced from the same sample in a study of CD8+ T cells in alopecia areata. Isolated RNA was reverse transcribed into cDNA used as the sequencing template. Assay used: immunoSEQ multiplex PCR; TCRdb lists only in-frame clones, some missing. The repertoire holds about 140,000 clones, with around 86% as singletons. The treatment: oral pan-JAK inhibitor, 5-10 mg twice daily. The sequencing used CD8+ T cells sorted from blood, collected at week 4, from a patient treated with tofacitinib. These receptors were taken from a human donor with alopecia areata.

The genes are TRBV7-2 and TRBJ2-3; 7 positions match TRBD1. The CDR3 totals 16 residues. Per germline, CDR1 SGHTA and CDR2 FQGNSA. After removal of 1 base from V and 3 bases from J, the junction contained 7 bases not matched to a gene. This CDR3 is CASSLVPGTATDTQYF. In nucleotides, the CDR3 is TGTGCCAGCAGCTTAGTCCCCGGGACAGCAACAGATACGCAGTATTTT.

The V and J genes are TRBV30 and TRBJ2-7, with D perhaps being TRBD1 or TRBD2 (6 bases each). Germline V gene sequence: CDR1 GTSNPN, CDR2 SVGIG (reference sequence). V lost 8 bases to trimming and J lost 0 bases, with 14 bases between them. CDR3 length equals 13 residues. In DNA form, the CDR3 reads TGTGCCGCCCTAGGGGGGATCTCCTACGAGCAGTACTTC. Protein product: CAALGGISYEQYF.

This CDR3 is CASSNIQGALLYEQYF. The CDR3 DNA follows: TGTGCCAGTAGTAACATACAGGGGGCTCTCCTCTACGAGCAGTACTTC. This chain links TRBV19 with TRBJ2-7; 9 bases fit TRBD1. CDR3 length: 16 amino acids. V shed 4 bases, J shed 3 bases, and the junction held 10 bases outside the gene matches. Germline-derived CDR1 and CDR2 are LNHDA and SQIVND (reference sequence).

This clone was seen just once. V usage is TRBV5-1 and J usage is TRBJ2-1; 8 nucleotides align to TRBD2. The germline CDR1 and CDR2 sequences are SGHRS and YFSETQ. J lost 0 bases, V lost 2 bases, and 13 bases had no gene match. The CDR3 is 19 residues long. The CDR3 is CASSFGREDRDGSYNEQFF. The DNA for the CDR3 is TGCGCCAGCAGCTTTGGGCGGGAGGATCGAGATGGCTCCTACAATGAGCAGTTCTTC.

The gene calls are TRBV6-5 and TRBJ1-1; D gene uncertain. CDR1 is MNHEY and CDR2 is SVGAGI in the germline V gene. The CDR3 has 16 amino acids. The V end was cut by 4 bases, the J end by 4 bases, with 19 bases between. The CDR3: CASSWGSGPQTTEAFF. Here the CDR3 DNA reads TGTGCCAGCAGTTGGGGATCCGGGCCGCAAACCACTGAAGCTTTCTTT.

The chain links TRBV29-1 to TRBJ1-2; D is unclear. Germline V gene lookup returns CDR1 SQVTM and CDR2 ANQGSEA. The germline V and J ends were trimmed by 5 bases and 5 bases, with 9 bases remaining between them. The CDR3 spans 11 residues. The chain's CDR3 is CSVSWAYGYTF. The CDR3 region has the DNA TGCAGCGTTTCGTGGGCATATGGCTACACCTTC.